The following is a T cell receptor beta chain sequence with its context. This CDR3 region has 14 residues. Per germline, CDR1 SGHKS and CDR2 YYEKEE (reference sequence). Losses at the gene ends were 4 bases for V and 7 bases for J; bases not matched to a gene: 6. The sample belongs to a study of T-cell memory formation after mild COVID-19. Constant-segment-primed 5'RACE gave TCR alpha and TCR beta cDNA libraries with sample barcodes and UMIs. TCRdb re-called the 5' RACE reads through MiXCR, storing one row per CDR3 protein. The data hold 90,000 to 120,000 distinct CDR3 sequences, with about an eighth observed a single time.

The sequence came from a man aged 18 to 29 who had mild COVID-19 (a few samples of this study predate the infection). Cell type and time point are not known. The material sequenced was PBMCs or a T cell subset sorted from them (not recorded which). The V and J genes are TRBV5-5 and TRBJ2-2; 8 bases are a match to TRBD1. The chain's CDR3 is CASSAGTGNGELFF. The CDR3 region has the DNA TGTGCCAGCAGCGCCGGGACAGGCAACGGGGAGCTGTTTTTT.